The clone carrying this T cell receptor beta chain has only a few counts. Its antigen is not known. The entry originates in a study of cytomegalovirus exposure and HLA in healthy donors. Study results and caveats: Another analysis was done later, and it associated 16,951 TCR beta sequences with HLA alleles at 0.05 false discovery rate.

The primer mix had 60 Vbeta and 13 Jbeta primers. Sequencing used immunoSEQ multiplex PCR; TCRdb keeps in-frame clones, though not all of them. Here the sample spans approximately 150,000 clones, approximately 71% being singletons. Looked up from germline, CDR1 is LNHNV and CDR2 is YYDKDF (reference sequence). CDR3 size: 15 residues. V was cut by 0 bases and J by 6 bases, with 11 bases left in between. The sample was PBMCs. The V and J genes are TRBV15 and TRBJ2-2; the D gene is possibly TRBD1 (6 bases). The sequence was collected from a man between 25 and 39 years old in good health and CMV-seropositive. CDR3 coding DNA: TGTGCCACCAGCAGAGACAGGGGAGTAGCCGGGGAGCTGTTTTTT. Residues: CATSRDRGVAGELFF.